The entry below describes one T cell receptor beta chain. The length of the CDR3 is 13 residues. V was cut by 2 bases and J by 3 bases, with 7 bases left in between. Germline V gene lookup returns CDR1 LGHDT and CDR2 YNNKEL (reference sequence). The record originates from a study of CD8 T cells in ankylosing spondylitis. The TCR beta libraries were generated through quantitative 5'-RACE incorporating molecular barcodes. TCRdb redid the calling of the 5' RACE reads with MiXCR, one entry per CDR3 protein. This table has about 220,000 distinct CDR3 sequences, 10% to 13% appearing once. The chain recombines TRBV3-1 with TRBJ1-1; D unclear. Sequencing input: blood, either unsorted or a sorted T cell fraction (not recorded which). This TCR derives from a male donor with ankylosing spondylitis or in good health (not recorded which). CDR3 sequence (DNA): TGTGCCAGCAGCCAAAAATCGGACACTGAAGCTTTCTTT. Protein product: CASSQKSDTEAFF.